These 10 T cell receptor beta chains were all obtained from the same sample, sequenced in a study of blood T cell repertoires in COVID-19 (dated by TCRdb to about 2020). Libraries were built with the immunoSEQ multiplex PCR assay. This immuneACCESS table, as held by TCRdb, lists in-frame sequences with V and J called but not all clones. Of the missing ones, under half trace to an unresolved V gene in checked studies; the others have no known cause. Here the sample has about 260,000 clones; roughly nine tenths occur a single time. The ten biggest clones cover under 4.5% of the sample. The source material was peripheral blood. All receptors derive from a man aged 55 to 70 who had recovered from COVID-19.

This rearrangement joins TRBV6-5 to TRBJ1-1; D possibly corresponds to TRBD1 (5 bases). The CDR3 has 15 residues. Per germline, CDR1 MNHEY and CDR2 SVGAGI. The ends were cut back, 6 bases at V and 8 bases at J, with 22 bases in the middle. CDR3 loop: CASRAGPSWEIEAFF. The CDR3 bases are TGTGCCAGCAGGGCGGGGCCATCCTGGGAGATCGAAGCTTTCTTT.

The chain joins TRBV30 to TRBJ1-2; tentative D call: TRBD1 (6 bases). Trimming took 1 base from V and 4 from J, leaving 10 bases between them. Germline V lookup: CDR1 GTSNPN, CDR2 SVGIG (reference sequence). The length of the CDR3 is 13 residues. CDR3 DNA sequence: TGTGCCTGGAGTGGGACAGTCCTCTATGGCTACACCTTC. Its translation is CAWSGTVLYGYTF.

This chain joins TRBV7-8 and TRBJ1-4, with 8 bases identical to TRBD1. The junction had 7 bases not matched to a gene; V was cut back by 2 bases and J by 2 bases. The CDR3 covers 17 residues. Germline CDR1 SGHVS, CDR2 FQNEAQ. The CDR3 loop is CASSLIRGRVTNEKLFF. The DNA of the CDR3 is TGTGCCAGCAGCTTAATCAGGGGGCGGGTGACTAATGAAAAACTGTTTTTT.

The chain carries TRBV6-5 and TRBJ1-1, with D uncertain. Germline CDR1 and CDR2: MNHEY and SVGAGI. V was shortened by 2 bases and J by 1 base, with 11 bases between the two germline ends. The CDR3 is 15 residues long. The CDR3 region has the DNA TGTGCCAGCAGTTACAATACGGGAGAGAACACTGAAGCTTTCTTT. Protein sequence: CASSYNTGENTEAFF.

This chain uses TRBV19 with TRBJ2-4; TRBD1 matches at 9 bases. Trimming at V came to 4 bases and at J to 1 base, leaving 5 bases not matched to a gene. Germline loops: CDR1 LNHDA, CDR2 SQIVND (reference sequence). The CDR3 runs to 16 residues. CDR3 protein: CASSTTGTGAKNIQYF. The CDR3 coding sequence is TGTGCCAGTAGTACTACCGGGACAGGGGCCAAAAACATTCAGTACTTC.

The V and J genes are TRBV5-4 and TRBJ1-2; 7 bases line up with TRBD1. V lost 3 bases to trimming and J lost 8 bases; unmatched junction nucleotides: 13. Per the germline V gene, CDR1 is SGHNT and CDR2 is YYREEE (reference sequence). The CDR3 covers 15 residues. CDR3 amino acids: CASSSPRGGEEGYTF. The CDR3, as DNA: TGTGCCAGCAGCTCCCCACGAGGGGGCGAGGAAGGCTACACCTTC. Based on the CDR3 plus reference TRBV5-4 and TRBJ1-2, the full variable domain is ETGVTQSPTHLIKTRGQQVTLRCSSQSGHNTVSWYQQALGQGPQFIFQYYREEENGRGNFPPRFSGLQFPNYSSELNVNALELDDSALYLCASSSPRGGEEGYTFGSGTRLTVV.

The chain recombines TRBV5-6 with TRBJ1-1; 12 nucleotides agree with TRBD1. The trim removed 3 bases at V and 5 bases at J, leaving 2 bases unmatched. CDR1 SGHDT and CDR2 YYEEEE come from the germline V gene. The CDR3 is 14 amino acids. The CDR3 sequence is CASSWGQGATEAFF. In DNA, the CDR3 is TGTGCCAGCAGCTGGGGACAGGGGGCGACTGAAGCTTTCTTT.

The chain is built from TRBV5-4 and TRBJ2-7; 11 bases are a match to TRBD1. Trimming at V came to 5 bases and at J to 0 bases, leaving 4 bases not matched to a gene. Germline V gene sequence: CDR1 SGHNT, CDR2 YYREEE (reference sequence). The CDR3 is 15 amino acids. The CDR3: CASRKGQGVSYEQYF. The CDR3, as DNA: TGTGCCAGCAGAAAGGGACAGGGGGTCTCCTACGAGCAGTACTTC.

This clone has just a few counts. The chain joins TRBV4-2 to TRBJ2-7; D remains ambiguous. Germline V lookup: CDR1 LGHNA, CDR2 YNFKEQ. CDR3 length: 14 residues. V lost 1 base to trimming and J lost 1 base, with 8 bases between them. The CDR3 reads CASSQGALSYEQYF. For the CDR3, the DNA is TGTGCCAGCAGCCAAGGAGCCCTATCCTACGAGCAGTACTTC.

The chain couples TRBV3-1 (or the pseudogene TRBV3-2) to TRBJ1-3; no clear D. The V end was cut by 1 base, the J end by 4 bases, with 5 bases between. This CDR3 has 13 residues. Germline V gene data show CDR1 as LGHDT and CDR2 as YNNKEL (reference sequence). CDR3 in DNA: TGTGCCAGCAGCCAAGTAAGCGGAAACACCATATATTTT. Protein: CASSQVSGNTIYF.